The rows below give T cell receptor beta chains drawn from one sample of a study of shared clonotypes between healthy human individuals. Only in-frame clones appear in the TCRdb table, and some are missing; sequencing was by immunoSEQ multiplex PCR. The profile shows 600,000 to 750,000 clones, less than 95% of them singletons. The sequencing input was memory CD8+ T cells from PBMCs. All receptors derive from a man between 18 and 35 years old in good health. Some clones in this sample may be carry-over from other donors' samples. The CDR3 runs from the conserved cysteine through the conserved F or W. A D gene is named only where the DNA matches it firmly. Expanded clones get a size class; other rows say once, few or many, or leave the size out.

d_gene,v_gene,j_gene,abundance,CDR3nt,CDR3aa
TRBD1,TRBV4-3,TRBJ2-7,NA,TGCGCCAGCAGCCACGGGACAGGGGTATGCGAGCAGTACTTC,CASSHGTGVCEQYF
NA,TRBV27,TRBJ2-3,NA,TGTGCCAGCAGTCCCCTGGGAGATACGCAGTATTTT,CASSPLGDTQYF
NA,TRBV27,TRBJ2-7,once,TGTGCCAGCAGTTTAAGGCCTCCGTCCTACGAGCAGTACTTC,CASSLRPPSYEQYF
TRBD2,TRBV7-9,TRBJ2-1,NA,TGTGCCAGCAGCAAAAGCCCTAGCGGGGTCTACAATGAGCAGTTCTTC,CASSKSPSGVYNEQFF
NA,TRBV29-1,TRBJ2-7,NA,TGCAGCGTAACTAGCCCACGTTCTTCTACGGAGCAGTACTTC,CSVTSPRSSTEQYF
TRBD1,TRBV27,TRBJ2-7,NA,TGTGCCAGCAGTTTAATCCCCGGGACAGCTTTCTACGAGCAGTACTTC,CASSLIPGTAFYEQYF
NA,TRBV12-5,TRBJ2-3,few,TGTGCTAGTGGTTGGGACGCAGATACGCAGTATTTT,CASGWDADTQYF
TRBD1,TRBV28,TRBJ2-7,NA,TGTGCCAGCAGGAAACGACAGGGAACGAGCTACGAGCAGTACTTC,CASRKRQGTSYEQYF
NA,TRBV7-2,TRBJ2-2,NA,TGTGCCAGCAGCTACCCGGGACCGAGCACCGGGGAGCTGTTTTTT,CASSYPGPSTGELFF
TRBD1,TRBV5-6,TRBJ2-1,NA,TGTGCCAGCAGCTTTTGGGGTCCGGCAGGGGGTGGAAATGAGCAGTTCTTC,CASSFWGPAGGGNEQFF
TRBD2,TRBV28,TRBJ2-7,NA,TGTGCCAGCAGTTCCGTTAGCGGGAGTTCCTACGAGCAGTACTTC,CASSSVSGSSYEQYF
TRBD1,TRBV11-2,TRBJ2-5,once,TGTGCCAGCAGCTTAGGGGCGGTAGGGGGCCCTAGCCAAGAGACCCAGTACTTC,CASSLGAVGGPSQETQYF
TRBD2,TRBV5-1,TRBJ2-1,NA,TGCGCCAGCAGCTGGACTAGCGGTTTGTTCAATGAGCAGTTCTTC,CASSWTSGLFNEQFF
NA,TRBV19,TRBJ2-5,NA,TGTGCCAGTAGTGATTGGGGGTACCAAGAGACCCAGTACTTC,CASSDWGYQETQYF
NA,TRBV27,TRBJ2-3,NA,TGTGCCAGCAGTCCCCGGCCAGATACGCAGTATTTT,CASSPRPDTQYF
NA,TRBV10-2,TRBJ2-7,NA,TGCGCCAGCAGTGTCCCGGGGTATGGATCCTACGAGCAGTACTTC,CASSVPGYGSYEQYF
NA,TRBV9,TRBJ2-2,NA,TGTGCCAGCAGCGCGACAGGCCTCACCGGGGAGCTGTTTTTT,CASSATGLTGELFF
TRBD2,TRBV7-7,TRBJ2-2,NA,TGTGCCAGCAGCCGAAACATAGGGACTAGCGGTGGCGGTGGGGAGCTGTTTTTT,CASSRNIGTSGGGGELFF
TRBD1,TRBV7-9,TRBJ2-1,once,TGTGCCAGCAGCCCACCATTGGGGGGACAGGAGTCGGAGCAGTTCTTC,CASSPPLGGQESEQFF
NA,TRBV30,TRBJ2-2,NA,TGTGCCTGGGGTAACTTACACGCCGCGAACACCGGGGAGCTGTTTTTT,CAWGNLHAANTGELFF
TRBD2,TRBV5-1,TRBJ2-1,NA,TGCGCCAGCAGCTTGGGGGTCCTAGCGGGTAACAATGAGCAGTTCTTC,CASSLGVLAGNNEQFF
TRBD2,TRBV27,TRBJ2-7,NA,TGTGCCAGCAGTCCGCATAGCGGGAGTTACGAGCAGTACTTC,CASSPHSGSYEQYF
NA,TRBV28,TRBJ2-3,NA,TGTGCCAGCAGTTTATCCCCCTCTAGATCCACAGATACGCAGTATTTT,CASSLSPSRSTDTQYF
NA,TRBV5-8,TRBJ2-3,NA,TGTGCCAGCAGCTCGGATCGAACAGATACGCAGTATTTT,CASSSDRTDTQYF
TRBD1,TRBV6-6,TRBJ2-2,NA,TGTGCCAGCAGCTCCGGGACAGCGAACACCGGGGAGCTGTTTTTT,CASSSGTANTGELFF
TRBD1,TRBV7-3,TRBJ1-2,NA,TGTGCCAGCAGCCCACAGGGGGCTAGTTACTATGGCTACACCTTC,CASSPQGASYYGYTF
NA,TRBV7-9,TRBJ2-1,NA,TGTGCCAGCAGCACCAACAGGGACCCACTGGGCTACAATGAGCAGTTCTTC,CASSTNRDPLGYNEQFF
NA,TRBV11-2,TRBJ2-1,once,TGTGCCAGCAGCTTTACCGTAGAGGTCGCGGCCTACAATGAGCAGTTCTTC,CASSFTVEVAAYNEQFF
TRBD2,TRBV13,TRBJ2-7,NA,TGTGCCAGCAGCTTAGGCGGGAGGGGATACGAGCAGTACTTC,CASSLGGRGYEQYF
NA,TRBV9,TRBJ2-7,NA,TGTGCCAGCAGCGTAGGAGGGGGAGGGACCGACGAGCAGTACTTC,CASSVGGGGTDEQYF
NA,TRBV30,TRBJ2-5,once,TGTGCCTGGAGTGGGTACCGGGAGACCCAGTACTTC,CAWSGYRETQYF
NA,TRBV27,TRBJ2-7,NA,TGTGCCAGCAGTTTCGGCAGGTCCTCCTACGAGCAGTACTTC,CASSFGRSSYEQYF
NA,TRBV19,TRBJ2-2,NA,TGTGCCAGTAGTATCCTAGTCACCGGGGAGCTGTTTTTT,CASSILVTGELFF
NA,TRBV19,TRBJ1-1,few,TGTGCCAGTAGTCTGGTGAACACTGAAGCTTTCTTT,CASSLVNTEAFF
TRBD2,TRBV6-1,TRBJ2-7,NA,TGTGCCAGCAGTGATAGACTAGCGGGAGATTACGAGCAGTACTTC,CASSDRLAGDYEQYF
TRBD2,TRBV5-4,TRBJ2-2,NA,TGTGCCAGCAGCTTGCTAGCGGGAGTGTACACCGGGGAGCTGTTTTTT,CASSLLAGVYTGELFF
NA,TRBV28,TRBJ1-3,NA,TGTGCCAGCAGCTTAGTCTGGCCGGGTACAGGGAGCTCTGGAAACACCATATATTTT,CASSLVWPGTGSSGNTIYF
TRBD2,TRBV27,TRBJ2-1,NA,TGTGCCAGCAGTTTATCTGTGGGCGGGAGCCCCTCCAATGAGCAGTTCTTC,CASSLSVGGSPSNEQFF
TRBD2,TRBV29-1,TRBJ2-1,NA,TGCAGCGTTGAAGGGACTAGCGGGAGAGATATCAGTGAGCAGTTCTTC,CSVEGTSGRDISEQFF
TRBD2,TRBV5-1,TRBJ2-3,NA,TGCGCCAGCAGCTGGGACCGGGACCGGAGCCTTCTCGGGAGGGTAGAAGATACGCAGTATTTT,CASSWDRDRSLLGRVEDTQYF
NA,TRBV7-8,TRBJ1-5,NA,TGTGCCAGCAGCGCCGACGGAGGAATTCAGCCCCAGCATTTT,CASSADGGIQPQHF
NA,TRBV28,TRBJ2-3,NA,TGTGCCAGCAGTTTATTTCCCACAGATACGCAGTATTTT,CASSLFPTDTQYF
NA,TRBV28,TRBJ2-7,NA,TGTGCCAGCACCATCCGGGGCTCCTCCTACGAGCAGTACTTC,CASTIRGSSYEQYF
NA,TRBV5-1,TRBJ2-7,once,TGCGCCAGCAGCTTGGAACTATGGACGGGTTCCGACGAGCAGTACTTC,CASSLELWTGSDEQYF
NA,TRBV11-2,TRBJ2-5,few,TGTGCCAGCAGCGCACAAGAGACCCAGTACTTC,CASSAQETQYF
NA,TRBV27,TRBJ1-2,NA,TGTGCCAGCAGTTTGGGGGGCTCCTATGGCTACACCTTC,CASSLGGSYGYTF
NA,TRBV7-8,TRBJ2-5,once,TGTGCCAGCAGCTTATATGCGCGTGCACAAGAGACCCAGTACTTC,CASSLYARAQETQYF
NA,TRBV28,TRBJ2-3,NA,TGTGCCAGCAGTTCGCGCCTAATACAGTCCATTACAGATACGCAGTATTTT,CASSSRLIQSITDTQYF
NA,TRBV9,TRBJ2-6,NA,TGTGCCAGCAGCGTAGCCCTAGGGACGGAAAGCTCCTTTGTTCGGGGGGCCAACGTCCTGACTTTC,CASSVALGTESSFVRGANVLTF
NA,TRBV28,TRBJ2-7,NA,TGTGCCACCTTCGTAAAAGGACAGAGCTCCTACGAGCAGTACTTC,CATFVKGQSSYEQYF
NA,TRBV9,TRBJ2-3,once,TGTGCCAGCAGCGTAGCAGGGACCCTCGCAGATACGCAGTATTTT,CASSVAGTLADTQYF
NA,TRBV5-1,TRBJ2-1,once,TGCGCCAGCAGCTTCCCGGACCCCTACAATGAGCAGTTCTTC,CASSFPDPYNEQFF
NA,TRBV19,TRBJ1-2,NA,TGTGCCAGTAGTGGGTTCGGGTCGCTTTCCTATGGCTACACCTTC,CASSGFGSLSYGYTF
TRBD2,TRBV4-1,TRBJ2-7,NA,TGCGCCAGCAGCCAACGTTCTAGCGGGAACTCCTACGAGCAGTACTTC,CASSQRSSGNSYEQYF
NA,TRBV7-3,TRBJ2-4,NA,TGTGCCAGCAGCTCATCCGGGACTGAGAAAAACATTCAGTACTTC,CASSSSGTEKNIQYF